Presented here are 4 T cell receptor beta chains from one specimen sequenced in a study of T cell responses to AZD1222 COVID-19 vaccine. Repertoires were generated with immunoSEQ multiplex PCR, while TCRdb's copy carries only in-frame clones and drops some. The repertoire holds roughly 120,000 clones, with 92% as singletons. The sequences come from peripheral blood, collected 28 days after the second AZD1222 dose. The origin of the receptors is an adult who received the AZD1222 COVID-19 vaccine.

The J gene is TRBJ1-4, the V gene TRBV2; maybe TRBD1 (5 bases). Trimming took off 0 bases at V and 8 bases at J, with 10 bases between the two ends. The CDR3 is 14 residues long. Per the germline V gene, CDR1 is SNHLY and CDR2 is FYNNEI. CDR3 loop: CASSEAGRYEKLFF. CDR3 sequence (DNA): TGTGCCAGCAGTGAAGCGGGACGGTACGAAAAACTGTTTTTT. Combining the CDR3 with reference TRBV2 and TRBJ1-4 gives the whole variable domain EPEVTQTPSHQVTQMGQEVILRCVPISNHLYFYWYRQILGQKVEFLVSFYNNEISEKSEIFDDQFSVERPDGSNFTLKIRSTKLEDSAMYFCASSEAGRYEKLFFGSGTQLSVL.

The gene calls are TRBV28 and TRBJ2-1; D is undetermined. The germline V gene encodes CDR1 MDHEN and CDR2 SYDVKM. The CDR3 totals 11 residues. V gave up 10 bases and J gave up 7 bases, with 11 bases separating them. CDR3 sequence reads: CANGGWNEQFF. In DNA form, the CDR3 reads TGTGCCAACGGCGGCTGGAATGAGCAGTTCTTC.

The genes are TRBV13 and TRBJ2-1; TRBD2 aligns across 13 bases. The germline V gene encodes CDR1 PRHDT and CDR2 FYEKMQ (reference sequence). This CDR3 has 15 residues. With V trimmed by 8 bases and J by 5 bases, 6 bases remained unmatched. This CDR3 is CASRTSGRANNEQFF. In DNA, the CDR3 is TGTGCCAGCCGTACTAGCGGGAGGGCCAACAATGAGCAGTTCTTC.

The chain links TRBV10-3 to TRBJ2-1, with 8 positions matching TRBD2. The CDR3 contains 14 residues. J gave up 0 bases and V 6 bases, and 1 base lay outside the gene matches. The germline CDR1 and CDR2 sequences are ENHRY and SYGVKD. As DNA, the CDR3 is TGTGCCATCAGCGGGGGGGCCTCCTACAATGAGCAGTTCTTC. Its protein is CAISGGASYNEQFF.